Below are 17 T cell receptor beta chains sequenced from a single sample in a study of blood T cell repertoires in COVID-19 (dated by TCRdb to the early 2020s). The library was obtained by the immunoSEQ multiplex PCR assay. The table comes from immuneACCESS by way of TCRdb, which keeps in-frame sequences with V and J called. Part of the clones is missing from these tables; in studies checked, under half for an unresolved V gene and the rest for unknown reasons. Here the sample has about 110,000 clones; approximately 62% occur a single time. The top ten clonotypes cover about 6% of the sample. Sequenced input: peripheral blood. Receptor source: a man older than 75 with acute or convalescent COVID-19.

The gene calls are TRBV7-9 and TRBJ2-2; D perhaps matches TRBD1 (6 bases). The CDR3 has 15 amino acids. V lost 10 bases, J lost 6 bases, and 21 bases lay in between. CDR1 is SEHNR, CDR2 FQNEAQ, per germline (reference sequence). The DNA of the CDR3 is TGTGCCAATCAAAGCACCGGGACAATTTCCGGGGAGCTGTTTTTT. It encodes CANQSTGTISGELFF.

The chain uses TRBV18 and TRBJ1-1, with 8 bases matching TRBD1. Germline V gene sequence: CDR1 KGHSH, CDR2 LQKENI. J gave up 2 bases and V 3 bases, and 2 bases lay outside the gene matches. The CDR3 is 14 residues long. The CDR3 region is CASSPGQGNTEAFF. The CDR3 DNA follows: TGTGCCAGCTCACCCGGACAGGGAAACACTGAAGCTTTCTTT.

The CDR3 sequence is CASSLRDSSPQYF. The CDR3 DNA is TGTGCCAGCAGCTTAAGGGACTCCTCACCGCAGTACTTC. J is TRBJ2-7 and V is TRBV11-3, with D perhaps matching TRBD2 (6 bases). The ends were cut back, 2 bases at V and 9 bases at J, with 14 bases in the middle. CDR1 is SGHNT and CDR2 is YENEEA in the germline V gene. The CDR3 spans 13 residues.

The chain recombines TRBV6-5 with TRBJ1-2; 7 nucleotides agree with TRBD1. Per germline, CDR1 MNHEY and CDR2 SVGAGI. V lost 9 bases to trimming and J lost 8 bases; unmatched junction nucleotides: 3. The CDR3 has 10 amino acids. CDR3 sequence: CASGTVGYTF. The CDR3 DNA reads TGTGCCAGTGGGACAGTCGGCTACACCTTC.

CDR3 nucleotides: TGTGCCTCGGGACAGGGGGCGGTCGACACTGAAGCTTTCTTT. It translates to CASGQGAVDTEAFF. The V and J genes are TRBV30 and TRBJ1-1; 12 nucleotides match TRBD1. The germline V gene has CDR1 GTSNPN and CDR2 SVGIG (reference sequence). The CDR3 is 14 amino acids. Trimming took 7 bases from V and 3 from J; bases not matched to a gene: 6.

The J gene is TRBJ1-2, the V gene TRBV6-5, with a weak D call TRBD1 (5 bases). The CDR3 is 13 amino acids. V lost 5 bases and J lost 8, with 15 bases in between. Germline values: CDR1 MNHEY, CDR2 SVGAGI. CDR3 in amino acids: CASSPGRGRGYTF. The CDR3, as DNA: TGTGCCAGCAGTCCGGGGAGGGGTCGAGGCTACACCTTC.

In its sample, this clone was seen many times. The chain carries TRBV19 and TRBJ2-2; a weak D match, TRBD2 (5 bases). CDR1 and CDR2 from the germline V gene are LNHDA and SQIVND (reference sequence). Trimming cost V 2 bases and J 6 bases, with 7 bases left between them. The CDR3 contains 13 residues. DNA of the CDR3: TGTGCCAGTAGTATAATGGAGGCCGGGGAGCTGTTTTTT. The encoded protein is CASSIMEAGELFF.

The chain uses TRBV19 and TRBJ2-2, with TRBD1 matching 8 bases. The CDR3 sequence is 20 residues long. V shed 6 bases and J 2 bases; nucleotides not matched to a gene: 20. The germline CDR1 and CDR2 sequences are LNHDA and SQIVND (reference sequence). CDR3: CASSPPGTGMGRLNTGELFF. CDR3 nucleotide sequence: TGTGCCAGTAGCCCGCCCGGGACAGGAATGGGTCGCTTAAACACCGGGGAGCTGTTTTTT.

The V and J genes are TRBV20-1 and TRBJ2-7, with D unclear. Germline V lookup: CDR1 DFQATT, CDR2 SNEGSKA (reference sequence). The CDR3 has 10 amino acids. Trimming cost V 5 bases and J 7 bases, with 9 bases left between them. CDR3 in amino acids: CSALDWEQYF. Written as DNA, the CDR3 is TGCAGTGCTCTAGACTGGGAGCAGTACTTC.

This rearrangement joins TRBV6-6 to TRBJ2-1; D gene uncertain. CDR1 MNHNY and CDR2 SVGAGI come from the germline V gene (reference sequence). Trimming took 2 bases from V and 8 from J, leaving 13 bases between them. The CDR3 spans 14 residues. The CDR3 loop is CASSYDVNGYEQFF. In DNA, the CDR3 is TGTGCCAGCAGTTACGATGTCAATGGCTATGAGCAGTTCTTC.

This clone was seen only a few times. The chain links TRBV30 to TRBJ1-1; D is ambiguous. Deletions cut 4 bases from V and 3 bases from J, with 18 bases between. Germline V CDR1 and CDR2: GTSNPN, SVGIG (reference sequence). The CDR3 is 15 residues long. The CDR3, as DNA: TGTGCCTGGAATAGGAAGAGGATGAGGGACACTGAAGCTTTCTTT. Its protein product is CAWNRKRMRDTEAFF.

The rearrangement joins TRBV9 to TRBJ2-1; 7 bases map to TRBD1. Trimming at V came to 0 bases and at J to 9 bases, leaving 9 bases not matched to a gene. The length of the CDR3 is 15 residues. The germline V gene has CDR1 SGDLS and CDR2 YYNGEE. CDR3 sequence: CASSVVPGGDVEQFF. The CDR3, as DNA: TGTGCCAGCAGCGTAGTCCCAGGGGGTGATGTTGAGCAGTTCTTC. Complete variable domain (other parts from reference TRBV9 and TRBJ2-1): DSGVTQTPKHLITATGQRVTLRCSPRSGDLSVYWYQQSLDQGLQFLIQYYNGEERAKGNILERFSAQQFPDLHSELNLSSLELGDSALYFCASSVVPGGDVEQFFGPGTRLTVL.

This clone showed up just a few times. The chain carries TRBV5-6 and TRBJ1-5; no definite D call. The CDR3 contains 14 residues. V lost 4 bases and J lost 5, with 13 bases in between. Germline V gene sequence: CDR1 SGHDT, CDR2 YYEEEE. For the CDR3, the DNA is TGTGCCAGCAGCCTGGACGGTGGTTATCAGCCCCAGCATTTT. Translation: CASSLDGGYQPQHF.

The V and J genes are TRBV7-2 and TRBJ2-2; D possibly corresponds to TRBD1 (6 bases). V lost 5 bases to trimming and J lost 8 bases, with 12 bases between them. CDR3 length equals 13 residues. Per the germline V gene, CDR1 is SGHTA and CDR2 is FQGNSA. The CDR3 protein is CASSPGRGGELFF. CDR3 bases: TGTGCCAGCAGCCCGGGTAGGGGGGGGGAGCTGTTTTTT.

Concerning this clone itself: Within the sample, other DNA sequences also encode this same CDR3. V and J are TRBV29-1 and TRBJ2-1; perhaps TRBD1 as D (5 bases). Germline CDR1 reads SQVTM; CDR2 reads ANQGSEA. The CDR3 runs to 12 residues. With 3 bases removed from V and 6 bases from J, the gap between germline ends came to 9 bases. This CDR3 reads CSVDRAGNEQFF. CDR3 bases: TGCAGCGTTGACAGGGCCGGCAATGAGCAGTTCTTC.

The chain uses TRBV29-1 and TRBJ2-7; TRBD1 agrees at 12 bases. The length of the CDR3 is 15 residues. In germline, CDR1 is SQVTM, CDR2 ANQGSEA. Germline trimming cut 5 bases from V and 7 bases from J; bases unmatched to any gene: 12. The CDR3 region is CSVRSFGTGGGEQYF. DNA of the CDR3: TGCAGCGTTAGAAGTTTCGGGACAGGGGGCGGTGAGCAGTACTTC.

The J gene is TRBJ1-2, the V gene TRBV7-2; 7 bases are a match to TRBD1. CDR1 SGHTA and CDR2 FQGNSA come from the germline V gene. Trimming took 5 bases from V and 0 from J; bases not matched to a gene: 6. The CDR3 runs to 15 residues. The CDR3 spells CASSPQGPANYGYTF. For the CDR3, the DNA is TGTGCCAGCAGCCCACAGGGGCCAGCTAACTATGGCTACACCTTC.